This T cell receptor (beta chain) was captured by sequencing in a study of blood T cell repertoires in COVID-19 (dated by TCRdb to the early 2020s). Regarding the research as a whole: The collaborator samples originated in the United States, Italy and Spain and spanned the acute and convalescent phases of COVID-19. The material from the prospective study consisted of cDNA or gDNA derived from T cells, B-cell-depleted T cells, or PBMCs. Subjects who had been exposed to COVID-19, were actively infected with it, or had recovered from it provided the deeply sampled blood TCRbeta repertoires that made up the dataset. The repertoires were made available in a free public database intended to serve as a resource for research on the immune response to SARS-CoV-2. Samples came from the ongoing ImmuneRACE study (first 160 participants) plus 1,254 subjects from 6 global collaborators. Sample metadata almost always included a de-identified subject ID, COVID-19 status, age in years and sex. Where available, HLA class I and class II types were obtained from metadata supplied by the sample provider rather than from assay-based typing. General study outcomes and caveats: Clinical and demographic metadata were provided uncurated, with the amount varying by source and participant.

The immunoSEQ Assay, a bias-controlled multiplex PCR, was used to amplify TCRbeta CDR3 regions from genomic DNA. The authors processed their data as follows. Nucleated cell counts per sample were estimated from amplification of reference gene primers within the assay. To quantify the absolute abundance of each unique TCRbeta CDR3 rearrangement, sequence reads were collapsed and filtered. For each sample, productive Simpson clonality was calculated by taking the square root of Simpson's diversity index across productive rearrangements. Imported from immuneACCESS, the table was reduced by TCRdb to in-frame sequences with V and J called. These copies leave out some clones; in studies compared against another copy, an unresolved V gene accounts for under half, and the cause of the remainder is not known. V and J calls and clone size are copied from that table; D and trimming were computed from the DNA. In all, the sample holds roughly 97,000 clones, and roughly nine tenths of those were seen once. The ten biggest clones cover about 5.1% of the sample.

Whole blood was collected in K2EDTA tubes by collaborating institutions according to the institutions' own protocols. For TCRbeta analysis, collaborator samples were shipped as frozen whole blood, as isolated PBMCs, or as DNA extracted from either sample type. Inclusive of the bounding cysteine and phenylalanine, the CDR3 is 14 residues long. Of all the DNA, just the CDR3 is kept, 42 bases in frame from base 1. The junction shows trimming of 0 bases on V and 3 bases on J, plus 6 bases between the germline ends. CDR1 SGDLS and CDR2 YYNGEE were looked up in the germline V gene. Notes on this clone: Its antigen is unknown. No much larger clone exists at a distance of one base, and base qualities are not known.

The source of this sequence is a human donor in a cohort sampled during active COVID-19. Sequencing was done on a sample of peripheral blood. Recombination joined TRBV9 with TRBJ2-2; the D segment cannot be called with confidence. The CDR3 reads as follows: CASSVVADTGELFF. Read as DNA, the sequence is TGTGCCAGCAGCGTAGTGGCCGACACCGGGGAGCTGTTTTTT.